Listed below are T cell receptor beta chains from one sample, sequenced in a study of T cell responses to AZD1222 COVID-19 vaccine. The method was immunoSEQ multiplex PCR; TCRdb's version includes in-frame clones alone and lacks a portion of them. The table lists hundreds of thousands of clones, approximately 94% of them singletons, with approximately 1% in the top ten. The sequenced sample was peripheral blood, obtained on day 0 of MenACWY control vaccination. The receptors stem from an adult in good health. CDR3s include the opening cysteine and the closing phenylalanine or tryptophan. The D gene is left open where the match is weak. Clone sizes are given selectively: once, few, many, or a class where the clone is expanded.

CDR3,DNA,D,V,size,J
CAWSVPGGRGYYSNQPQHF,TGTGCCTGGAGTGTACCCGGGGGAAGGGGTTACTATAGCAATCAGCCCCAGCATTTT,.,TRBV30,.,TRBJ1-5
CASSLGPGYGYTF,TGTGCCAGCAGCTTGGGACCAGGCTATGGCTACACCTTC,.,TRBV7-2,.,TRBJ1-2
CASSVVGGTYGYTF,TGTGCCAGCAGCGTAGTTGGGGGCACCTATGGCTACACCTTC,.,TRBV9,.,TRBJ1-2
CASSLLEGSYGYTF,TGTGCCAGCAGCTTATTGGAGGGCTCCTATGGCTACACCTTC,.,TRBV7-9,.,TRBJ1-2
CASSFSRESRETQYF,TGCGCCAGCAGCTTTAGCCGGGAGTCGCGAGAGACCCAGTACTTC,.,TRBV4-3,few,TRBJ2-5
CASSLVDTGTGRHGYTF,TGTGCCAGCTCCCTCGTCGATACCGGGACAGGGCGTCATGGCTACACCTTC,TRBD1,TRBV18,.,TRBJ1-2
CASRGQGGRPQHF,TGTGCCAGCAGGGGACAGGGGGGTAGGCCCCAGCATTTT,TRBD1,TRBV6-5,.,TRBJ1-5
CASSYTGSYEQYF,TGTGCCAGCAGTTACACAGGCTCCTACGAGCAGTACTTC,.,TRBV6-2/TRBV6-3,.,TRBJ2-7
CASSEEGVANTEAFF,TGTGCCAGCAGTGAAGAAGGGGTAGCGAACACTGAAGCTTTCTTT,.,TRBV2,.,TRBJ1-1
CASSYAGGQPQHF,TGTGCCAGCAGTTACGCAGGGGGTCAGCCCCAGCATTTT,TRBD1,TRBV27,.,TRBJ1-5
CASSSPSPSGGNTIYF,TGTGCCAGCAGCTCCCCATCCCCTTCGGGTGGGAACACCATATATTTT,.,TRBV7-2,.,TRBJ1-3
CASSSRGQGGQPQHF,TGTGCCAGCAGCAGCAGGGGCCAGGGAGGGCAGCCCCAGCATTTT,.,TRBV28,.,TRBJ1-5
CASNLGEGPYEQYF,TGTGCCAGCAACCTTGGGGAGGGACCCTACGAGCAGTACTTC,TRBD2,TRBV5-8,.,TRBJ2-7
CASSPSDSYNSPLHF,TGTGCCAGCAGCCCCTCAGACTCCTATAATTCACCCCTCCACTTT,.,TRBV3-1/TRBV3-2,.,TRBJ1-6
CASRRQGQSSYNSPLHF,TGTGCCAGCAGACGACAGGGCCAGAGCTCCTATAATTCACCCCTCCACTTT,TRBD1,TRBV6-6,few,TRBJ1-6
CASSSSGNYGYTF,TGTGCCAGCAGTTCGTCAGGCAACTATGGCTACACCTTC,.,TRBV27,.,TRBJ1-2
CASSLGDSPLHF,TGTGCCAGCAGCTTAGGAGATTCACCCCTCCACTTT,.,TRBV11-2,.,TRBJ1-6